This T cell receptor beta chain derives from a study of Graves' ophthalmopathy and Graves' hyperthyroidism. In its sample, this clonotype was seen many times. RNA transcripts were the source from which TCR beta CDR3 regions were amplified. First-round RT-PCR relied on HTBI primers, and a second-round multiplex PCR came next. One entry per CDR3 protein results from TCRdb running MiXCR on the multiplex PCR reads. The sample consists of hundreds of thousands of distinct CDR3 sequences, about a fifth of them appearing once. Stable hyperthyroidism referred to disease that showed no ophthalmopathy within 18 months of follow-up. Only newly diagnosed hyperthyroidism patients aged 18 to 65, with under 2 months' duration, were enrolled. PBMCs stemmed from more than 9.5 ml of fresh peripheral blood. The sequence was obtained from a woman under 30 with stable Graves' hyperthyroidism. Some clones in this sample may be carry-over from other donors' samples. The specimen sequenced was peripheral blood.

As DNA, the CDR3 is TGTGCCAGCAGCTTAGCGGGGCAGACTGAAGCTTTCTTT. Protein: CASSLAGQTEAFF. This chain links TRBV7-9 with TRBJ1-1, with D possibly being TRBD1 (5 bases). CDR1 is SEHNR, CDR2 FQNEAQ, per germline (reference sequence). The V and J ends lost 0 bases and 5 bases respectively, with 7 bases between them. There are 13 residues in the CDR3. Drawing the rest from reference TRBV7-9 and TRBJ1-1, the complete variable domain is DTGVSQNPRHKITKRGQNVTFRCDPISEHNRLYWYRQTLGQGPEFLTYFQNEAQLEKSRLLSDRFSAERPKGSFSTLEIQRTEQGDSAMYLCASSLAGQTEAFFGQGTRLTVV.